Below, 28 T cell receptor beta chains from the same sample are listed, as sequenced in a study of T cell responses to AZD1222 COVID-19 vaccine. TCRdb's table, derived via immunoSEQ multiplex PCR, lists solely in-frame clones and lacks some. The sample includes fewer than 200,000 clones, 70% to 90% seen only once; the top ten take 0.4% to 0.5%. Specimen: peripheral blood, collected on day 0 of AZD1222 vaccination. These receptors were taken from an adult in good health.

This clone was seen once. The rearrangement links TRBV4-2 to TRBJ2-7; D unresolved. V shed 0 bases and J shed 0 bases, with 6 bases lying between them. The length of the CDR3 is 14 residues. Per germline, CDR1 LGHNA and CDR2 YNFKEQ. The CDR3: CASSQDSSSYEQYF. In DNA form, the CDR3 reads TGTGCCAGCAGCCAAGATTCGAGCTCCTACGAGCAGTACTTC.

The CDR3 is CATSESGTGGRSYEQYF. For the CDR3, the DNA is TGTGCCACCAGTGAGTCCGGGACAGGGGGTAGGTCCTACGAGCAGTACTTC. This rearrangement joins TRBV24-1 to TRBJ2-7, with TRBD1 matching 11 bases. CDR3 size: 17 residues. V was pared by 4 bases and J by 1 base, with 8 bases of the junction left unmatched. CDR1 is KGHDR, CDR2 SFDVKD, per germline.

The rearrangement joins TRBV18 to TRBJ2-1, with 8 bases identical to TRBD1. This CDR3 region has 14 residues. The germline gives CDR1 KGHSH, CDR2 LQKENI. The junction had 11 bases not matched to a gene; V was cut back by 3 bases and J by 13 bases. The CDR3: CASSPGQGRYGQFF. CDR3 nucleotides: TGTGCCAGCTCACCTGGACAGGGAAGGTACGGACAGTTCTTC.

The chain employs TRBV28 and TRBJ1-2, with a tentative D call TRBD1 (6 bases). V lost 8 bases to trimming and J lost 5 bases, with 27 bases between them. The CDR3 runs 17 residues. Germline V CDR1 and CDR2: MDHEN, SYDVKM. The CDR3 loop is CASERRGGERLVYGYTF. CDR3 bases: TGTGCCAGCGAAAGGCGAGGGGGTGAAAGGTTGGTTTATGGCTACACCTTC.

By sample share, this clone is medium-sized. CDR3 sequence: CASSEEDSSGNTIYF. CDR3 bases: TGTGCCAGCAGTGAAGAGGACAGCTCTGGAAACACCATATATTTT. The chain has TRBV6-1 and TRBJ1-3; possibly TRBD1 for D (6 bases). CDR3 length: 15 amino acids. CDR1 and CDR2 from the germline V gene are MNHNS and SASEGT. Trimming removed 1 base from V and 0 bases from J, with 7 bases in between.

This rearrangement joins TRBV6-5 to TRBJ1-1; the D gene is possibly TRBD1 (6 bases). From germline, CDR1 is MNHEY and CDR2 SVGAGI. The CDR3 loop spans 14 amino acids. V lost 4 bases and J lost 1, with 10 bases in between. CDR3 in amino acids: CASSFGQQNTEAFF. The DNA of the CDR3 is TGTGCCAGCAGTTTCGGACAGCAGAACACTGAAGCTTTCTTT.

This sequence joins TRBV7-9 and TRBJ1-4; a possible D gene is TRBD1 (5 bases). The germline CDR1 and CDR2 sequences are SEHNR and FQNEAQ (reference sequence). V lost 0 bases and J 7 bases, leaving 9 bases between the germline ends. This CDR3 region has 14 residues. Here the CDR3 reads CASSLATQGEKLFF. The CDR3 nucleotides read TGTGCCAGCAGCTTAGCGACGCAGGGTGAAAAACTGTTTTTT.

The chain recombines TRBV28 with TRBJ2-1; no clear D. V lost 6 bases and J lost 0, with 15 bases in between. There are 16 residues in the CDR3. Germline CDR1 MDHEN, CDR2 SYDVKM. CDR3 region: CASRQGRRSSYNEQFF. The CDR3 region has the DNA TGTGCCAGCAGACAAGGACGTAGGAGCTCCTACAATGAGCAGTTCTTC.

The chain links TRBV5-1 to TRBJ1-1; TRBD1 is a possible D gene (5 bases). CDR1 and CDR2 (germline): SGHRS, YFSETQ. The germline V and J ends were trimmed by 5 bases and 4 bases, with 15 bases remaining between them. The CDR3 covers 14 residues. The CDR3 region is CASSLGAVGTEAFF. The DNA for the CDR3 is TGCGCCAGCAGTTTAGGGGCCGTGGGCACTGAAGCTTTCTTT.

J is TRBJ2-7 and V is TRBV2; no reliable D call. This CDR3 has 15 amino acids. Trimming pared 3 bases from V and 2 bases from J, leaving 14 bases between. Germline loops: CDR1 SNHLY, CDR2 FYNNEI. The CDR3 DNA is TGTGCCAGCAGTGAGGGATATAGAGAGACCTACGAGCAGTACTTC. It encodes CASSEGYRETYEQYF.

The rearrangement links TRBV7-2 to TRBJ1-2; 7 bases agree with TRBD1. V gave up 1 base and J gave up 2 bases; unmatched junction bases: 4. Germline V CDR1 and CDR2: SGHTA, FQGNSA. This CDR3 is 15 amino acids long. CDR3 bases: TGTGCCAGCAGCTTAGAGTCAGGGGGGAACTATGGCTACACCTTC. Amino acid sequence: CASSLESGGNYGYTF.

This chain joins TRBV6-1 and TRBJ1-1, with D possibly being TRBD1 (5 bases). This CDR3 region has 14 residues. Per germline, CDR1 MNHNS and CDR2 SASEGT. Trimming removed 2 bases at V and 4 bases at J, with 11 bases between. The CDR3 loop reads CASSESGGITEAFF. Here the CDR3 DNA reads TGTGCCAGCAGTGAATCGGGGGGGATCACTGAAGCTTTCTTT.

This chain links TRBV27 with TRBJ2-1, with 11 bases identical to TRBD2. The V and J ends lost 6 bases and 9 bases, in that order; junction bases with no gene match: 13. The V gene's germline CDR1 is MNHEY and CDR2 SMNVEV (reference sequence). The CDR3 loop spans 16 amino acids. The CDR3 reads CASRPLTSGVEGEQFF. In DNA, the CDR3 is TGTGCCAGCAGACCCTTGACTAGCGGGGTTGAGGGTGAGCAGTTCTTC.

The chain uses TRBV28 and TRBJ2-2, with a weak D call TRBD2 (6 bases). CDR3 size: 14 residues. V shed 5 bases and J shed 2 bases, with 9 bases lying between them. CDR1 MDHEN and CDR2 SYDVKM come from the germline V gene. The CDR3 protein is CASSRGTNTGELFF. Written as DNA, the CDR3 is TGTGCCAGCAGTCGAGGGACTAACACCGGGGAGCTGTTTTTT.

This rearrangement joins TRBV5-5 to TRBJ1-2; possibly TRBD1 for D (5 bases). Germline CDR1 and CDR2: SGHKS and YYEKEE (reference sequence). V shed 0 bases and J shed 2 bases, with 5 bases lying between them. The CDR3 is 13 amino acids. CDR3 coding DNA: TGTGCCAGCAGCTTGGGACAGAACTATGGCTACACCTTC. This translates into CASSLGQNYGYTF.

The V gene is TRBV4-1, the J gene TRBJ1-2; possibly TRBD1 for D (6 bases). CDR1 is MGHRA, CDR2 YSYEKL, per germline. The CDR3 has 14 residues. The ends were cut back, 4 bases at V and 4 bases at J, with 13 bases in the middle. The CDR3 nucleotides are TGCGCCAGCAGCCTAGGGGGTATTCGCTATGGCTACACCTTC. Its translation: CASSLGGIRYGYTF.

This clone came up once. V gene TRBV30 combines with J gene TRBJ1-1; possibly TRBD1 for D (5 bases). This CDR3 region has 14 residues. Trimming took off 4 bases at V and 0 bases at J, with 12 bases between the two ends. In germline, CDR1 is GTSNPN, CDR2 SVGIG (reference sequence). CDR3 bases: TGTGCCTGGATAGCAGGGCGGATGAACACTGAAGCTTTCTTT. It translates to CAWIAGRMNTEAFF.

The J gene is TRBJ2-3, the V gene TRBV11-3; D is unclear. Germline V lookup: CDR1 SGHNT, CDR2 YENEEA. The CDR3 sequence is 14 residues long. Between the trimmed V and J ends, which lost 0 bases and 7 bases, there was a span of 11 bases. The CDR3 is CASSLDGARHTQYF. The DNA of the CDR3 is TGTGCCAGCAGCTTAGATGGTGCAAGGCATACGCAGTATTTT.

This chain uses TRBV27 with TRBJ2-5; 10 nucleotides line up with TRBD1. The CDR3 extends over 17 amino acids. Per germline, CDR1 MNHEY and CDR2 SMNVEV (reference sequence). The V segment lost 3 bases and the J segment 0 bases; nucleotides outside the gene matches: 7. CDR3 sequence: CASSFLWGQGYQETQYF. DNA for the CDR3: TGTGCCAGCAGTTTTTTGTGGGGACAGGGGTACCAAGAGACCCAGTACTTC.

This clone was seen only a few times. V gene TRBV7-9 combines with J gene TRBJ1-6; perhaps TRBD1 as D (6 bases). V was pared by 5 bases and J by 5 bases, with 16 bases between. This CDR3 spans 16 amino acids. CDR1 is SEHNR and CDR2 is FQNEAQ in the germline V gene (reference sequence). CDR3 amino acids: CASSLSWGANNSPLHF. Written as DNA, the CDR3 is TGTGCCAGCAGCCTCTCTTGGGGGGCAAATAATTCACCCCTCCACTTT. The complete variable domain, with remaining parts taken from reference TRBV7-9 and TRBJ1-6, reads DTGVSQNPRHKITKRGQNVTFRCDPISEHNRLYWYRQTLGQGPEFLTYFQNEAQLEKSRLLSDRFSAERPKGSFSTLEIQRTEQGDSAMYLCASSLSWGANNSPLHFGNGTRLTVT.

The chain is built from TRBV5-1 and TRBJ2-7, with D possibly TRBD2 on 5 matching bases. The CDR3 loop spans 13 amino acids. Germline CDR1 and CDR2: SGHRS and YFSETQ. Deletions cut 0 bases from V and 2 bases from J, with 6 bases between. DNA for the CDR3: TGCGCCAGCAGCTTGGGACTAACCTACGAGCAGTACTTC. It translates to CASSLGLTYEQYF.

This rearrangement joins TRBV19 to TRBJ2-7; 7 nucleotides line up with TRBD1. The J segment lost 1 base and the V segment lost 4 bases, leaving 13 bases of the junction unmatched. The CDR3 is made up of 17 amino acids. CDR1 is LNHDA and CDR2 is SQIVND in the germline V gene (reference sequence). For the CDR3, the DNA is TGTGCCAGTAGTACCCTCTATCTGACAGGGAGATCCTACGAGCAGTACTTC. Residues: CASSTLYLTGRSYEQYF.

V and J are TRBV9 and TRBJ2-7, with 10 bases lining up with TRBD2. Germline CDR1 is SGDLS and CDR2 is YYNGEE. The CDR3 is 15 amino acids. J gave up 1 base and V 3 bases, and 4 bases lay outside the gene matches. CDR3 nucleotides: TGTGCCAGCAGCGGCGGACTAGCGGTTTCCTACGAGCAGTACTTC. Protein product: CASSGGLAVSYEQYF.

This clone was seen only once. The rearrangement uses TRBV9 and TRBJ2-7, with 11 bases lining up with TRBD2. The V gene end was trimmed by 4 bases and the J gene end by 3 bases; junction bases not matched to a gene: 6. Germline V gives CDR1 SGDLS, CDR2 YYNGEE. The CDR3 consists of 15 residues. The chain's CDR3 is CASSPRLAGIYEQYF. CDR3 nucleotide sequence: TGTGCCAGCAGCCCACGACTAGCGGGAATCTACGAGCAGTACTTC.

The CDR3 DNA reads TGTGCCAGCAGCAAAGTTGAGGGCTTTACCCCTAACTATGGCTACACCTTC. The encoded protein is CASSKVEGFTPNYGYTF. The chain links TRBV21-1 to TRBJ1-2. TRBV21-1 is noted as a pseudogene. The length of the CDR3 is 17 residues.

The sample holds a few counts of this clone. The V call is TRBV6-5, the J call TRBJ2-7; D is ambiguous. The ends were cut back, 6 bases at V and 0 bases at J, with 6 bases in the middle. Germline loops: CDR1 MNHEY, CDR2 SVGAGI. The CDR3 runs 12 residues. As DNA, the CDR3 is TGTGCCAGCAGCCACAGCTCCTACGAGCAGTACTTC. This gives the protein CASSHSSYEQYF.

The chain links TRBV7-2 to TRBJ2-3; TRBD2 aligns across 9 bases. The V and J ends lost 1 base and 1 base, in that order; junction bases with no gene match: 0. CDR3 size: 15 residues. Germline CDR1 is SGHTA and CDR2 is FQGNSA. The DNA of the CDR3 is TGTGCCAGCAGCTTAGTAGCGGGGGGCACAGATACGCAGTATTTT. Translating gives CASSLVAGGTDTQYF.

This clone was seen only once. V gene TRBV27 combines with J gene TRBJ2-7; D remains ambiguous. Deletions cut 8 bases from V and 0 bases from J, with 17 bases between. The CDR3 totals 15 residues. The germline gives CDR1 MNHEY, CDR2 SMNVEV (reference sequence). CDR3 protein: CASATGRRRSYEQYF. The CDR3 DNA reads TGTGCCAGCGCCACCGGACGTCGCCGCTCCTACGAGCAGTACTTC.